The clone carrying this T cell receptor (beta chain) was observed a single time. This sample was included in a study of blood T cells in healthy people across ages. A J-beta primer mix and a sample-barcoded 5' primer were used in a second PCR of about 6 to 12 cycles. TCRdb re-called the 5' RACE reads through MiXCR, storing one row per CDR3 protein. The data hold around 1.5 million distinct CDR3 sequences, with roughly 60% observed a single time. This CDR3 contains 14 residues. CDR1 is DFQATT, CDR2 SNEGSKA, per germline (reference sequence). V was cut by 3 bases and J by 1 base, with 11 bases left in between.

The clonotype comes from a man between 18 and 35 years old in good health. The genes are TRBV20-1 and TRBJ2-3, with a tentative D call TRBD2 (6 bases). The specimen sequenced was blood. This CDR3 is CSASWASGTDTQYF. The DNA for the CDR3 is TGCAGTGCTAGTTGGGCTAGCGGCACAGATACGCAGTATTTT.